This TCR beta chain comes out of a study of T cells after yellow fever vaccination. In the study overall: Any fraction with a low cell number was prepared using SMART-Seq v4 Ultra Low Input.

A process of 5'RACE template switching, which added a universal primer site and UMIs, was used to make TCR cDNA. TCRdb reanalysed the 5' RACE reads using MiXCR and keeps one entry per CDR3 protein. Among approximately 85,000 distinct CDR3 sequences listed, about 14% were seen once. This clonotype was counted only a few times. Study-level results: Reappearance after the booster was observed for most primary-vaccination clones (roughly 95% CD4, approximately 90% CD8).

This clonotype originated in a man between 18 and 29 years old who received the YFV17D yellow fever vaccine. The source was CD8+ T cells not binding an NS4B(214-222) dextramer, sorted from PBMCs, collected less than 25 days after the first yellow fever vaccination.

In DNA form, the CDR3 reads TGTGCCAGCAGCGTAGAGGGCAGCCCGGGAAACACCATATATTTT. Translated: CASSVEGSPGNTIYF. The gene calls are TRBV9 and TRBJ1-3; D call uncertain. The CDR3 has 15 residues. Germline V gene data show CDR1 as SGDLS and CDR2 as YYNGEE. V lost 0 bases, J lost 4 bases, and 11 bases lay in between.